One and the same sample provided the 30 T cell receptor beta chains below, sequenced in a study of blood T cells in healthy people across ages. Using a J-beta primer mix together with a sample-barcoded 5' primer, a second PCR was run for roughly 6 to 11 cycles. TCRdb re-derived calls from the 5' RACE reads in MiXCR, one entry per CDR3 protein. The sample has 1.5 million to 2 million distinct CDR3 sequences; 35% to 50% are singletons. What was sequenced was blood. These receptors were obtained from a human donor in good health.

This chain uses TRBV7-9 with TRBJ1-6, with D tentatively TRBD1 (5 bases). The CDR3 totals 16 residues. Trimming stripped 1 base from V and 5 bases from J, with 12 bases between. CDR1 is SEHNR and CDR2 is FQNEAQ in the germline V gene (reference sequence). The CDR3 region is CASSLGAGTNNSPLHF. The CDR3 coding sequence is TGTGCCAGCAGCTTAGGAGCTGGGACGAATAATTCACCCCTCCACTTT.

This sequence joins TRBV5-6 and TRBJ2-3, with TRBD2 as a possible D gene (6 bases). The CDR3 has 16 amino acids. V lost 1 base and J 1 base, leaving 13 bases between the germline ends. Germline assignment: CDR1 SGHDT and CDR2 YYEEEE. CDR3 sequence (DNA): TGTGCCAGCAGCTTGTACCAGGGAGGTGGCACAGATACGCAGTATTTT. It yields the protein CASSLYQGGGTDTQYF.

This chain links TRBV5-1 with TRBJ2-3; a possible D gene is TRBD2 (5 bases). Per the germline V gene, CDR1 is SGHRS and CDR2 is YFSETQ. Between the trimmed V and J ends, which lost 4 bases and 6 bases, there was a span of 18 bases. The CDR3 extends over 15 amino acids. For the CDR3, the DNA is TGCGCCAGCAGCCCCGGACCGGGGAAGGAGGATACGCAGTATTTT. Translated, it gives CASSPGPGKEDTQYF. Looking up the rest from reference TRBV5-1 and TRBJ2-3 gives the full variable domain: KAGVTQTPRYLIKTRGQQVTLSCSPISGHRSVSWYQQTPGQGLQFLFEYFSETQRNKGNFPGRFSGRQFSNSRSEMNVSTLELGDSALYLCASSPGPGKEDTQYFGPGTRLTVL.

This sequence joins TRBV10-3 and TRBJ1-5, with a weak D call TRBD1 (5 bases). Per the germline V gene, CDR1 is ENHRY and CDR2 is SYGVKD. This CDR3 region has 15 residues. Between the trimmed V and J ends, which lost 0 bases and 8 bases, there was a span of 14 bases. The CDR3 nucleotides are TGTGCCATCAGTGAGTCGATGGGGGAAGGGGAGCCCCAGCATTTT. The encoded protein is CAISESMGEGEPQHF.

This clonotype was counted only a few times. V gene TRBV4-3 combines with J gene TRBJ2-5, with 9 bases identical to TRBD2. Germline trimming cut 0 bases from V and 1 base from J; bases unmatched to any gene: 15. The germline V gene encodes CDR1 LGHNA and CDR2 YSLEER. The CDR3 is made up of 20 amino acids. In nucleotides, the CDR3 is TGCGCCAGCAGCCAAGATACCCGACGGGAGGGTAGCGGGGGCCAAGAGACCCAGTACTTC. Translated, it gives CASSQDTRREGSGGQETQYF.

The chain joins TRBV24-1 to TRBJ1-2, with unresolved D. V was pared by 5 bases and J by 5 bases, with 17 bases between. The CDR3 runs to 15 residues. Germline assignment: CDR1 KGHDR and CDR2 SFDVKD. The CDR3 loop reads CATSALAGPPYGYTF. As DNA, the CDR3 is TGTGCCACCAGTGCCCTAGCGGGCCCACCTTATGGCTACACCTTC.

V usage is TRBV7-3 and J usage is TRBJ2-1; possibly TRBD1 for D (5 bases). The CDR3 spans 17 residues. CDR1 is SGHTA and CDR2 is FQGTGA in the germline V gene. V was trimmed by 1 base and J by 6 bases, leaving 19 bases between them. The CDR3 reads CASSLSTQGRLGNEQFF. The CDR3 DNA sequence: TGTGCCAGCAGCTTAAGTACGCAGGGAAGGTTGGGCAATGAGCAGTTCTTC.

The V call is TRBV7-8, the J call TRBJ2-5; D tentatively reads TRBD1 or TRBD2 (5 bases each). Germline V gives CDR1 SGHVS, CDR2 FQNEAQ. The CDR3 sequence is 13 residues long. The germline V and J ends were trimmed by 7 bases and 2 bases, with 11 bases remaining between them. This chain's CDR3 is CASKRGLQETQYF. The CDR3 bases are TGTGCCAGCAAACGGGGCCTGCAAGAGACCCAGTACTTC.

This clonotype was seen more than once but under ten times. DNA of the CDR3: TGTGCCAGCAGCTCATCTTTAGCGGGGGGGCGAGAGACCCAGTACTTC. Translation gives CASSSSLAGGRETQYF. The V gene is TRBV7-2, the J gene TRBJ2-5; 11 bases fit TRBD2. The germline V gene has CDR1 SGHTA and CDR2 FQGNSA. J lost 4 bases, V lost 4 bases, and 8 bases had no gene match. This CDR3 region has 16 residues.

This clonotype was found a few times. The chain recombines TRBV29-1 with TRBJ2-5; 7 nucleotides align to TRBD1. Germline values: CDR1 SQVTM, CDR2 ANQGSEA. CDR3 length equals 13 residues. V trimming: 3 bases; J trimming: 0 bases; junction bases outside the gene matches: 1. The CDR3 sequence is CSVDTGDQETQYF. As DNA, the CDR3 is TGCAGCGTTGACACAGGGGACCAAGAGACCCAGTACTTC.

This clonotype was observed at least ten times. The chain couples TRBV29-1 to TRBJ2-7; tentative D call: TRBD1 (5 bases). The CDR3 contains 11 residues. V lost 4 bases to trimming and J lost 7 bases, with 11 bases between them. Per the germline V gene, CDR1 is SQVTM and CDR2 is ANQGSEA. The CDR3 DNA follows: TGCAGCGTTGTTGGGGCGAGTGAGCAGTACTTC. Translating gives CSVVGASEQYF.

The chain combines TRBV12-3 or TRBV12-4 with TRBJ2-5, with 8 bases fitting TRBD1. The V gene end was trimmed by 3 bases and the J gene end by 2 bases; junction bases not matched to a gene: 8. The CDR3 runs 16 residues. The DNA of the CDR3 is TGTGCCAGCAGTTTGGGACAGGCCGAAGGACAAGAGACCCAGTACTTC. Translation gives CASSLGQAEGQETQYF.

This chain connects TRBV6-5 to TRBJ1-5; D uncertain. Germline values: CDR1 MNHEY, CDR2 SVGAGI. This CDR3 spans 16 amino acids. V gave up 4 bases and J gave up 2 bases, with 15 bases separating them. The CDR3 region is CASSSLPLGGNQPQHF. CDR3 nucleotide sequence: TGTGCCAGCAGTTCCCTACCTTTAGGAGGCAATCAGCCCCAGCATTTT.

In this sample, this clonotype turned up a few times. The chain couples TRBV7-2 to TRBJ2-6, with 8 nucleotides matching TRBD1. This CDR3 contains 19 residues. In germline, CDR1 is SGHTA, CDR2 FQGNSA. V lost 4 bases to trimming and J lost 2 bases; unmatched junction nucleotides: 13. The CDR3 DNA reads as TGTGCCAGCAGCTCATTGTGGACAGGGAACTATGCTGGGGCCAACGTCCTGACTTTC. It encodes CASSSLWTGNYAGANVLTF.

This sequence joins TRBV29-1 and TRBJ2-5; 7 nucleotides align to TRBD1. CDR1 is SQVTM, CDR2 ANQGSEA, per germline. The CDR3 totals 12 residues. With 3 bases clipped from V and 5 bases from J, the junction kept 3 bases outside the gene matches. CDR3 bases: TGCAGCGTTGAGGGACAGTGGGAGACCCAGTACTTC. Translation: CSVEGQWETQYF.

Many counts were recorded for this clonotype. V and J are TRBV7-2 and TRBJ2-7; TRBD2 aligns across 13 bases. Germline CDR1 is SGHTA and CDR2 is FQGNSA. Trimming took 4 bases from V and 4 from J; bases not matched to a gene: 4. This CDR3 has 15 residues. The DNA for the CDR3 is TGTGCCAGCAGCTCCCGGACTAGCGGGGGTTACGAGCAGTACTTC. It yields the protein CASSSRTSGGYEQYF.

The chain joins TRBV20-1 to TRBJ2-2, with D possibly being TRBD1 (5 bases). This CDR3 is built from 15 residues. CDR1 is DFQATT and CDR2 is SNEGSKA in the germline V gene (reference sequence). V was shortened by 6 bases and J by 3 bases, with 17 bases between the two germline ends. The CDR3 is CSAIDSMTDTGELFF. The DNA for the CDR3 is TGCAGTGCAATAGACAGTATGACGGACACCGGGGAGCTGTTTTTT.

There are many counts of this clonotype. V is TRBV24-1 and J is TRBJ2-3; 7 nucleotides agree with TRBD1. The length of the CDR3 is 17 residues. In germline, CDR1 is KGHDR, CDR2 SFDVKD. After removal of 5 bases from V and 4 bases from J, the junction contained 14 bases not matched to a gene. CDR3 DNA: TGTGCCACCAGTGTTAATTCGTTGACAGGGTTAGCAGATACGCAGTATTTT. It encodes CATSVNSLTGLADTQYF.

This clonotype has just a few counts. The rearrangement links TRBV6-2 or TRBV6-3 to TRBJ1-2; maybe TRBD1 (5 bases). This CDR3 has 16 residues. V dropped 4 bases and J dropped 0 bases, with 15 bases sitting between them. Germline V CDR1 and CDR2: MNHEY, SVGEGT. CDR3 DNA sequence: TGTGCCAGCAGTTTTTTTACAGGCCCCTCTAACTATGGCTACACCTTC. Its protein is CASSFFTGPSNYGYTF.

The V gene is TRBV6-2 or TRBV6-3, the J gene TRBJ2-1; D not resolved. Germline loops: CDR1 MNHEY, CDR2 SVGEGT. V was cut by 2 bases and J by 0 bases, with 8 bases left in between. The CDR3 has 15 amino acids. Here the CDR3 DNA reads TGTGCCAGCAGTTACAGGATTAGCTCCTACAATGAGCAGTTCTTC. Protein sequence: CASSYRISSYNEQFF.

This clonotype showed up just once. CDR3 protein: CASSLLGSSGKETQYF. As DNA, the CDR3 is TGTGCCAGCAGCTTATTAGGGTCTAGCGGGAAAGAGACCCAGTACTTC. The chain joins TRBV7-9 to TRBJ2-5; 9 bases map to TRBD2. J was trimmed by 3 bases and V by 2 bases; bases with no gene match: 7. CDR1 and CDR2 (germline): SEHNR, FQNEAQ (reference sequence). This CDR3 is 16 amino acids long.

J is TRBJ2-7 and V is TRBV29-1; TRBD1 agrees at 8 bases. The CDR3 totals 13 residues. Per the germline V gene, CDR1 is SQVTM and CDR2 is ANQGSEA. After removal of 8 bases from V and 3 bases from J, the junction contained 9 bases not matched to a gene. CDR3 sequence: CSIGQGRSYEQYF. CDR3 in DNA: TGCAGCATTGGACAGGGTCGAAGCTACGAGCAGTACTTC.

The chain joins TRBV12-3 or TRBV12-4 to TRBJ2-4, with 9 bases that match TRBD1. The CDR3 totals 13 residues. Trimming cost V 3 bases and J 9 bases; bases outside gene matches: 3. The CDR3 DNA sequence: TGTGCCAGCAGTTTCGGACAGGGGAGCATTCAGTACTTC. Translated, it gives CASSFGQGSIQYF.

The rearrangement links TRBV7-9 to TRBJ1-1, with 10 bases identical to TRBD1. The junction had 8 bases not matched to a gene; V was cut back by 5 bases and J by 5 bases. This CDR3 has 15 residues. CDR1 is SEHNR and CDR2 is FQNEAQ in the germline V gene (reference sequence). This chain's CDR3 is CASSPQTGGGTEAFF. CDR3 DNA sequence: TGTGCCAGCAGCCCGCAGACAGGGGGCGGGACTGAAGCTTTCTTT.

The chain links TRBV11-1 to TRBJ2-7; D may correspond to TRBD1 or TRBD2 (7 bases each). The CDR3 is 14 amino acids. CDR1 is SGHAT, CDR2 FQDESV, per germline (reference sequence). V lost 4 bases, J lost 5 bases, and 15 bases lay in between. The CDR3 loop is CASSYPGRGHEQYF. CDR3 bases: TGTGCCAGCAGCTACCCAGGGAGGGGGCACGAGCAGTACTTC.

The sample holds a few counts of this clonotype. This rearrangement joins TRBV24-1 to TRBJ2-1; no clear D. Trimming cost V 1 base and J 4 bases, with 10 bases left between them. The CDR3 length is 15 residues. CDR1 KGHDR and CDR2 SFDVKD come from the germline V gene. CDR3 bases: TGTGCCACCAGTGATTTAAGGGAACTTTACAATGAGCAGTTCTTC. Protein: CATSDLRELYNEQFF.

The V and J genes are TRBV6-6 and TRBJ2-3; D is undetermined. Germline values: CDR1 MNHNY, CDR2 SVGAGI (reference sequence). Between the trimmed V and J ends, which lost 4 bases and 5 bases, there was a span of 10 bases. This CDR3 region has 13 residues. CDR3 amino acids: CASSFALLDTQYF. In DNA, the CDR3 is TGTGCCAGCAGTTTTGCGTTACTAGATACGCAGTATTTT.

With respect to this clonotype: In this CDR3 the conserved last residue, phenylalanine or tryptophan, is missing, so a read error is likely. The chain carries TRBV7-9 and TRBJ2-3; no firm D call. V lost 2 bases to trimming and J lost 1 base, with 4 bases between them. There are 13 residues in the CDR3. The germline CDR1 and CDR2 sequences are SEHNR and FQNEAQ (reference sequence). The CDR3 bases are TGTGCCAGCAGCTTATTTGGCACAGATACGCAGTATGTT. Protein sequence: CASSLFGTDTQYV.

The gene calls are TRBV7-2 and TRBJ1-2; D is uncertain. From germline, CDR1 is SGHTA and CDR2 FQGNSA. Trimming pared 4 bases from V and 2 bases from J, leaving 11 bases between. The CDR3 covers 14 residues. The CDR3 DNA reads TGTGCCAGCAGCTCAAGCGCGGGAAACTATGGCTACACCTTC. It yields the protein CASSSSAGNYGYTF.

This clonotype turned up a few times. At one end the junction does not follow the germline gene, possibly because of a read error. The rearrangement uses TRBV5-5 and TRBJ1-5, with D unresolved. Germline V gene sequence: CDR1 SGHKS, CDR2 YYEKEE (reference sequence). The CDR3 contains 13 residues. Here the CDR3 DNA reads TGTGCCGGCAGCTTAGGTCGCAGGCAGCCCCAGCATTTT. Translation: CAGSLGRRQPQHF.